A single sample is the source of the 7 T cell receptor beta chains below, sequenced in a study of Ad26.COV2.S vaccination and SARS-CoV-2 variants. Sample treatment: around 19 received Ad26.COV2.S at low or high dose, single or two shots; about 5 received placebo; per-sample allocation not given. Specimens were obtained on day 63 following the first vaccine or placebo injection. The repertoire was sequenced with immunoSEQ multiplex PCR; TCRdb's copy has only in-frame clones and lacks some. Among more than 350,000 clones, around nine tenths were seen once, and the ten largest hold 9.5% to 15%. The source was peripheral blood, collected in a trial of Ad26.COV2.S vaccine versus placebo. Receptors originate from a person aged 18-60 years who received the Ad26.COV2.S COVID-19 vaccine or a placebo.

The chain joins TRBV12-3 or TRBV12-4 to TRBJ2-3; D is ambiguous. The CDR3 covers 12 residues. Trimming took off 2 bases at V and 8 bases at J, with 8 bases between the two ends. In DNA form, the CDR3 reads TGTGCCAGCAGTTTAAAGGGTCTTACGCAGTATTTT. Translated: CASSLKGLTQYF.

The genes are TRBV5-4 and TRBJ2-3, with no clear D. Germline lookup yields CDR1 SGHNT and CDR2 YYREEE (reference sequence). Trimming removed 4 bases at V and 3 bases at J, with 12 bases between. The length of the CDR3 is 14 residues. The CDR3 DNA sequence: TGTGCCAGCAGCCCCGATCTGGGGACAGATACGCAGTATTTT. As protein: CASSPDLGTDTQYF.

The chain combines TRBV29-1 with TRBJ1-4; D not resolved. Germline values: CDR1 SQVTM, CDR2 ANQGSEA. Trimming removed 7 bases from V and 2 bases from J, with 11 bases in between. This CDR3 is 13 amino acids long. CDR3 coding DNA: TGCAGCGCCTCAGATAAGACTAATGAAAAACTGTTTTTT. Translated: CSASDKTNEKLFF. Full variable domain (missing parts from reference TRBV29-1 and TRBJ1-4): SAVISQKPSRDICQRGTSLTIQCQVDSQVTMMFWYRQQPGQSLTLIATANQGSEATYESGFVIDKFPISRPNLTFSTLTVSNMSPEDSSIYLCSASDKTNEKLFFGSGTQLSVL.

The rearrangement links TRBV5-1 to TRBJ2-7; 12 bases are a match to TRBD1. This CDR3 contains 15 residues. The germline V gene has CDR1 SGHRS and CDR2 YFSETQ. The J segment lost 6 bases and the V segment lost 1 base, leaving 5 bases of the junction unmatched. The CDR3 loop is CASSLSGTGGLEQYF. The CDR3 DNA is TGCGCCAGCAGCTTGTCGGGGACAGGGGGCCTCGAGCAGTACTTC.

This chain joins TRBV30 and TRBJ1-6; D gene ambiguous. CDR3 size: 15 residues. Between the trimmed V and J ends, which lost 0 bases and 5 bases, there was a span of 11 bases. CDR1 and CDR2 from the germline V gene are GTSNPN and SVGIG (reference sequence). The CDR3 loop is CAWSVRERNNSPLHF. CDR3 in DNA: TGTGCCTGGAGTGTACGTGAGAGAAATAATTCACCCCTCCACTTT.

CDR3 in amino acids: CATSDPGQGGEQYF. The CDR3 region has the DNA TGTGCCACCAGTGACCCGGGACAGGGTGGCGAGCAGTACTTC. The chain joins TRBV24-1 to TRBJ2-7; 9 nucleotides match TRBD1. The CDR3 is 14 amino acids. After removal of 4 bases from V and 6 bases from J, the junction contained 6 bases not matched to a gene. The germline V gene has CDR1 KGHDR and CDR2 SFDVKD.

The V call is TRBV10-3, the J call TRBJ1-1, with D perhaps TRBD1 (6 bases). The CDR3 is made up of 13 amino acids. Germline V lookup: CDR1 ENHRY, CDR2 SYGVKD. The V end was cut by 7 bases, the J end by 4 bases, with 13 bases between. The CDR3 loop is CAIKAQGPTEAFF. The CDR3 DNA reads TGTGCCATCAAGGCACAGGGACCCACTGAAGCTTTCTTT.